The 20 T cell receptor beta chains in this list originate from one sample, sequenced in a study of regulatory T cells in long-lasting Graves disease. The time point was: newly diagnosed GD, antithyroid drugs for less than 3 months. Making the TCR library involved RNA that had been extracted from PBMCs. Arm-PCR with iRepertoire HTBI primers amplified the CDR3 regions for these TCR beta libraries. Each CDR3 protein is one row after TCRdb ran MiXCR on the multiplex PCR reads. The profile shows around 400,000 distinct CDR3 sequences, approximately 12% of them singletons. This sample was also put to use in a study of T cells in Graves' hyperthyroidism and ophthalmopathy.

Sequenced material: peripheral blood mononuclear cells (PBMCs), taken at new diagnosis, from a patient treated with antithyroid drugs. All receptors derive from a woman younger than 30 with Graves disease.

This clonotype was seen ten or more times. The chain has TRBV7-2 and TRBJ2-5; D remains ambiguous. The germline V and J ends were trimmed by 7 bases and 4 bases, with 10 bases remaining between them. The germline gives CDR1 SGHTA, CDR2 FQGNSA. The CDR3 length is 12 residues. Here the CDR3 reads CASNHGTETQYF. The CDR3 DNA reads as TGTGCCAGCAACCATGGAACAGAGACCCAGTACTTC. The complete variable domain, with remaining parts taken from reference TRBV7-2 and TRBJ2-5, reads GAGVSQSPSNKVTEKGKDVELRCDPISGHTALYWYRQSLGQGLEFLIYFQGNSAPDKSGLPSDRFSAERTGGSVSTLTIQRTQQEDSAVYLCASNHGTETQYFGPGTRLLVL.

This clonotype was detected only a few times. The rearrangement uses TRBV24-1 and TRBJ2-6; 12 positions match TRBD1. J lost 2 bases, V lost 9 bases, and 7 bases had no gene match. CDR3 length: 17 residues. CDR1 KGHDR and CDR2 SFDVKD come from the germline V gene. The chain's CDR3 is CATGTGTGGPGANVLTF. CDR3 DNA: TGTGCCACCGGGACCGGGACAGGGGGCCCTGGGGCCAACGTCCTGACTTTC.

At least ten counts were recorded for this clonotype. The V gene is TRBV20-1, the J gene TRBJ2-4; 9 bases map to TRBD1. V dropped 6 bases and J dropped 8; count of bases not matched to a gene: 8. This CDR3 is built from 13 residues. Germline loops: CDR1 DFQATT, CDR2 SNEGSKA (reference sequence). In nucleotides, the CDR3 is TGCAGTGCCTGGGGACAGGGTGAAGACATTCAGTACTTC. This translates into CSAWGQGEDIQYF.

This clonotype showed up many times. This chain links TRBV12-3 or TRBV12-4 with TRBJ2-5; TRBD1 matches at 10 bases. The J call is doubtful: the DNA matches TRBJ2-1 better. This CDR3 region has 20 residues. The CDR3 is CASSFSGTGVLIWETNEQFF. The CDR3 nucleotides are TGTGCCAGCAGTTTCTCTGGGACAGGGGTCTTGATTTGGGAAACTAATGAGCAGTTCTTC.

This clonotype was seen a handful of times. V usage is TRBV28 and J usage is TRBJ1-4; unclear D gene. The CDR3 is 13 amino acids. Trimming pared 6 bases from V and 12 bases from J, leaving 17 bases between. Germline CDR1 and CDR2: MDHEN and SYDVKM. The CDR3: CASRPSGMEELFF. The CDR3 region has the DNA TGTGCCAGCAGACCGTCGGGGATGGAAGAACTGTTTTTT.

This clonotype was counted only a few times. V and J are TRBV20-1 and TRBJ2-1, with D tentatively TRBD1 or TRBD2 (5 bases each). Between the trimmed V and J ends, which lost 0 bases and 3 bases, there was a span of 15 bases. The germline gives CDR1 DFQATT, CDR2 SNEGSKA (reference sequence). The CDR3 loop spans 16 amino acids. CDR3 coding DNA: TGCAGTGCTAGAGATGGGGACGGACGGTTCTACAATGAGCAGTTCTTC. It codes for CSARDGDGRFYNEQFF.

As to this clonotype: A much larger clonotype is one base distant, so this may be a read error. The chain carries TRBV12-3 or TRBV12-4 and TRBJ2-1, with D possibly being TRBD2 (6 bases). With 8 bases removed from V and 8 bases from J, the gap between germline ends came to 13 bases. This CDR3 is 12 amino acids long. CDR3: CASGSGLDEQFF. The CDR3, as DNA: TGTGCCAGCGGTTCGGGACTGGATGAGCAGTTCTTC.

In its sample, this clonotype was seen many times. The V and J genes are TRBV30 and TRBJ1-5; D perhaps matches TRBD1 (6 bases). The V end lost 1 base, the J end lost 3 bases, and 16 bases lay between the germline ends. CDR3 length: 16 amino acids. Looked up from germline, CDR1 is GTSNPN and CDR2 is SVGIG (reference sequence). The CDR3 DNA is TGTGCCTGGAGTGGAATAAGGACAGCTCTCAATCAGCCCCAGCATTTT. It yields the protein CAWSGIRTALNQPQHF.

The chain joins TRBV15 to TRBJ1-1, with a weak D call TRBD1 (6 bases). CDR3 length: 18 amino acids. Germline loops: CDR1 LNHNV, CDR2 YYDKDF (reference sequence). V lost 0 bases and J 5 bases, leaving 22 bases between the germline ends. The CDR3 bases are TGTGCCACCAGCAGAGACGGGGGCGGGACGCCGCGGGGGACTGAAGCTTTCTTT. This codes for CATSRDGGGTPRGTEAFF.

The chain has TRBV6-5 and TRBJ2-1, with a possible D match to TRBD2 (6 bases). This CDR3 contains 11 residues. V was pared by 4 bases and J by 10 bases, with 8 bases between. Germline V gene sequence: CDR1 MNHEY, CDR2 SVGAGI. The CDR3 reads CASSSEGEQFF. Here the CDR3 DNA reads TGTGCCAGCAGTTCGGAGGGAGAGCAGTTCTTC.

The V gene is TRBV7-3, the J gene TRBJ2-2, with 11 bases aligning to TRBD2. This CDR3 comprises 17 residues. V shed 4 bases, J shed 4 bases, and the junction held 8 bases outside the gene matches. The germline V gene has CDR1 SGHTA and CDR2 FQGTGA. The CDR3 here is CASSSTTSGTGTGELFF. The CDR3 DNA reads as TGTGCCAGCAGCTCCACGACTAGCGGGACGGGCACCGGGGAGCTGTTTTTT. The variable domain in full, completed from reference TRBV7-3 and TRBJ2-2, reads GAGVSQTPSNKVTEKGKYVELRCDPISGHTALYWYRQSLGQGPEFLIYFQGTGAADDSGLPNDRFFAVRPEGSVSTLKIQRTERGDSAVYLCASSSTTSGTGTGELFFGEGSRLTVL.

The chain recombines TRBV3-1 with TRBJ2-5; D is possibly TRBD2 (6 bases). The CDR3 length is 14 residues. The germline gives CDR1 LGHDT, CDR2 YNNKEL (reference sequence). Trimming removed 4 bases at V and 3 bases at J, with 12 bases between. CDR3 in amino acids: CASSPLAREETQYF. The CDR3, as DNA: TGTGCCAGCAGCCCGCTAGCGAGAGAAGAGACCCAGTACTTC.

This clonotype was seen once. Since a much larger clone is just one base distant, this may be a read error. The gene calls are TRBV6-1 and TRBJ1-1; D not certain. CDR1 and CDR2 from the germline V gene are MNHNS and SASEGT. This CDR3 comprises 13 residues. Here the CDR3 reads CARSDNQDTEAFF. CDR3 coding DNA: TGTGCCAGAAGTGACAACCAGGACACTGAAGCTTTCTTT.

This clonotype was seen ten or more times. The chain carries TRBV13 and TRBJ2-7, with 7 bases fitting TRBD1. CDR1 is PRHDT and CDR2 is FYEKMQ in the germline V gene (reference sequence). The CDR3 has 14 amino acids. The trim removed 5 bases at V and 5 bases at J, leaving 9 bases unmatched. The CDR3 region is CASSQQGQRNEQYF. The CDR3 bases are TGTGCCAGCAGCCAACAGGGACAGCGGAACGAGCAGTACTTC.

Ten or more counts support this clonotype. V and J are TRBV5-1 and TRBJ1-1; 7 positions agree with TRBD1. V shed 2 bases, J shed 7 bases, and the junction held 11 bases outside the gene matches. The CDR3 is made up of 15 amino acids. Looked up from germline, CDR1 is SGHRS and CDR2 is YFSETQ. CDR3 sequence: CASSLGLRGQHEAFF. Here the CDR3 DNA reads TGCGCCAGCAGCTTAGGGCTTCGGGGACAGCATGAAGCTTTCTTT.

The chain has TRBV4-1 and TRBJ1-1; D unresolved. CDR1 and CDR2 from the germline V gene are MGHRA and YSYEKL. CDR3 size: 14 residues. The ends were cut back, 3 bases at V and 6 bases at J, with 14 bases in the middle. Written as DNA, the CDR3 is TGCGCCAGCAGCCACCGTGGGCCTGAGGCTGAAGCTTTCTTT. Its translation: CASSHRGPEAEAFF.

This clonotype has just a few counts. The V gene is TRBV7-8, the J gene TRBJ1-6, with 10 bases matching TRBD1. J gave up 13 bases and V 8 bases, and 5 bases lay outside the gene matches. Germline CDR1 reads SGHVS; CDR2 reads FQNEAQ. CDR3 length: 12 amino acids. The CDR3 sequence is CASGRDRGPLHF. CDR3 sequence (DNA): TGTGCCAGCGGCCGGGACAGGGGTCCCCTCCACTTT.

The V gene is TRBV15, the J gene TRBJ1-3; D gene unclear. Trimming cost V 2 bases and J 4 bases, with 15 bases left between them. This CDR3 has 16 amino acids. Germline V gene data show CDR1 as LNHNV and CDR2 as YYDKDF (reference sequence). Here the CDR3 DNA reads TGTGCCACCAGCAGAATGGGCGGGGAAGTCGGAAACACCATATATTTT. Protein product: CATSRMGGEVGNTIYF.

This clonotype was counted at least ten times. The chain uses TRBV6-1 and TRBJ2-7, with 10 bases that match TRBD2. J was trimmed by 3 bases and V by 10 bases; bases with no gene match: 15. Per germline, CDR1 MNHNS and CDR2 SASEGT. The length of the CDR3 is 16 residues. Here the CDR3 DNA reads TGTGCCACAGCCTACGGAGCGGGAGGGCCGGTCTACGAGCAGTACTTC. Protein: CATAYGAGGPVYEQYF.

This chain connects TRBV20-1 to TRBJ2-3, with 12 bases that match TRBD2. This CDR3 is built from 17 residues. V was pared by 6 bases and J by 2 bases, with 12 bases of the junction left unmatched. Germline values: CDR1 DFQATT, CDR2 SNEGSKA (reference sequence). CDR3 DNA: TGCAGTGCCATACTAGCGGGAGGTTACGTGGCCACAGATACGCAGTATTTT. Protein product: CSAILAGGYVATDTQYF.